This passage covers 27 T cell receptor beta chains from one sample sequenced in a study of CD8 T cells in ankylosing spondylitis. TCRdb recomputed calls from the 5' RACE reads with MiXCR, one row per CDR3 protein. In the table there are approximately 220,000 distinct CDR3 sequences, about 10% of which are singletons. Sequences were obtained from blood, either unsorted or a sorted T cell fraction (not recorded which). The origin of the receptors is a male donor with ankylosing spondylitis or in good health (not recorded which).

This clonotype appeared many times. V gene TRBV9 combines with J gene TRBJ2-7; a possible D gene is TRBD1 (6 bases). This CDR3 has 14 residues. Looked up from germline, CDR1 is SGDLS and CDR2 is YYNGEE. The V end was cut by 3 bases, the J end by 0 bases, with 10 bases between. The CDR3 DNA sequence: TGTGCCAGCAGCGGAGGGGACAACTCCTACGAGCAGTACTTC. Amino acid sequence: CASSGGDNSYEQYF.

This clonotype was seen only a few times. The CDR3 DNA follows: TGTGCCAGCAGCCAAGAGGATAGCGGGGAGCTGTTTTTT. Translated: CASSQEDSGELFF. The chain links TRBV3-1 to TRBJ2-2; D uncertain. V lost 0 bases and J lost 7, with 6 bases in between. Germline V gene lookup returns CDR1 LGHDT and CDR2 YNNKEL (reference sequence). The CDR3 loop spans 13 amino acids.

This clonotype showed up many times. Germline and junction disagree at one end, which may indicate a read error. The chain carries TRBV7-7 and TRBJ2-5, with D possibly TRBD1 on 5 matching bases. The CDR3 extends over 14 amino acids. Germline-derived CDR1 and CDR2 are SSHAT and FNYEAQ (reference sequence). CDR3 residues: CASSLVQGTETQYF. CDR3 DNA sequence: TGTGCTAGCAGCTTAGTGCAGGGTACGGAGACCCAGTACTTC.

The chain has TRBV11-2 and TRBJ2-5; 8 positions agree with TRBD1. Losses at the gene ends were 2 bases for V and 5 bases for J; bases not matched to a gene: 13. Germline lookup yields CDR1 SGHAT and CDR2 FQNNGV. This CDR3 is 17 amino acids long. This CDR3 reads CASSLPYPGQDGETQYF. CDR3 bases: TGTGCCAGCAGCTTACCATACCCGGGACAGGATGGTGAGACCCAGTACTTC.

This chain uses TRBV27 with TRBJ2-1; no clear D. V lost 2 bases and J lost 8, with 13 bases in between. This CDR3 is 14 amino acids long. Germline V gene sequence: CDR1 MNHEY, CDR2 SMNVEV (reference sequence). The CDR3 DNA sequence: TGTGCCAGCAGTTTAAATCTCGTAGTTGATGAGCAGTTCTTC. Protein product: CASSLNLVVDEQFF.

This clonotype was detected only a few times. A much larger clone sits a single nucleotide away, making a read error possible. V usage is TRBV28 and J usage is TRBJ2-5; unclear D gene. The V gene's germline CDR1 is MDHEN and CDR2 SYDVKM. Trimming cost V 2 bases and J 2 bases, with 18 bases left between them. CDR3 length equals 17 residues. CDR3 in amino acids: CASSLGSAVPGQETQYF. CDR3 DNA sequence: TGTGCCAGCAGTTTAGGGTCGGCGGTCCCCGGGCAAGAGACCCAGTACTTC.

This clonotype was detected only a few times. This chain links TRBV5-1 with TRBJ2-5, with a tentative D call TRBD1 (6 bases). V was shortened by 0 bases and J by 5 bases, with 11 bases between the two germline ends. Germline loops: CDR1 SGHRS, CDR2 YFSETQ. CDR3 length: 14 residues. CDR3 region: CASSLADQGETQYF. DNA for the CDR3: TGCGCCAGCAGCTTGGCCGACCAGGGGGAGACCCAGTACTTC.

This clonotype was seen many times. This chain connects TRBV29-1 to TRBJ1-1; D possibly corresponds to TRBD1 (5 bases). Germline V gene sequence: CDR1 SQVTM, CDR2 ANQGSEA. Between the trimmed V and J ends, which lost 6 bases and 6 bases, there was a span of 11 bases. CDR3 length: 11 amino acids. CDR3 sequence: CSVVSGPEAFF. Written as DNA, the CDR3 is TGCAGCGTAGTTTCAGGGCCTGAAGCTTTCTTT.

The CDR3 DNA is TGTGCCAGCAGCCAAGGGACAGGGGGATCACCCCTCCACTTT. Translation gives CASSQGTGGSPLHF. This chain connects TRBV3-1 to TRBJ1-6, with 10 bases fitting TRBD1. Unmatched junction bases numbered 1, after V lost 1 base and J lost 10 bases. Germline CDR1 and CDR2: LGHDT and YNNKEL (reference sequence). The length of the CDR3 is 14 residues.

This clonotype was counted many times. A much larger clone sits a single nucleotide away, making a read error possible. The gene calls are TRBV14 and TRBJ2-1, with TRBD1 as a possible D gene (5 bases). CDR1 SGHDN and CDR2 FVKESK come from the germline V gene. V was trimmed by 1 base and J by 5 bases, leaving 9 bases between them. The CDR3 loop spans 14 amino acids. The CDR3 reads CASSQGGSHNEQFF. CDR3 nucleotide sequence: TGTGCCAGCAGCCAAGGGGGCAGCCACAATGAGCAGTTCTTC.

The rearrangement uses TRBV11-2 and TRBJ2-3; 12 nucleotides align to TRBD2. This CDR3 contains 20 residues. The ends lost 5 bases at V and 4 bases at J; junction bases unmatched: 19. Germline V gene sequence: CDR1 SGHAT, CDR2 FQNNGV. The CDR3 DNA is TGTGCCAGCAGCCGAGACTACGCTAGCGGGGGGGTGCTGGGTGCAGATACGCAGTATTTT. This codes for CASSRDYASGGVLGADTQYF. Using reference TRBV11-2 and TRBJ2-3 for the parts outside the CDR3, the full variable domain is EAGVAQSPRYKIIEKRQSVAFWCNPISGHATLYWYQQILGQGPKLLIQFQNNGVVDDSQLPKDRFSAERLKGVDSTLKIQPAKLEDSAVYLCASSRDYASGGVLGADTQYFGPGTRLTVL.

Many counts were recorded for this clonotype. The chain has TRBV9 and TRBJ1-4; 10 bases are shared with TRBD1. Germline trimming cut 3 bases from V and 0 bases from J; bases unmatched to any gene: 2. The CDR3 is 16 amino acids. Germline CDR1 SGDLS, CDR2 YYNGEE. The CDR3 bases are TGTGCCAGCAGCGGACAGGGGGCAACAACTAATGAAAAACTGTTTTTT. This gives the protein CASSGQGATTNEKLFF.

The sample holds a few counts of this clonotype. The chain combines TRBV6-6 with TRBJ1-2; D not resolved. The germline CDR1 and CDR2 sequences are MNHNY and SVGAGI (reference sequence). Trimming shortened V by 7 bases and J by 8 bases, and 17 bases separated the two germline ends. This CDR3 is built from 13 residues. DNA for the CDR3: TGTGCCAGCAACTATGGCCGGTGGTCAGGCTACACCTTC. This sequence encodes CASNYGRWSGYTF.

The table lists this clonotype with many counts. The gene calls are TRBV20-1 and TRBJ2-7; D unclear. The CDR3 spans 18 residues. The germline CDR1 and CDR2 sequences are DFQATT and SNEGSKA (reference sequence). Trimming left V 6 bases short and J 0 bases short, with 27 bases between. The CDR3 loop is CSASSLGSYLTSSYEQYF. The DNA of the CDR3 is TGCAGTGCCTCATCTCTCGGCAGCTATCTTACCTCCTCCTACGAGCAGTACTTC.

This clonotype appeared many times. V gene TRBV30 combines with J gene TRBJ2-7; D not certain. V dropped 0 bases and J dropped 4 bases, with 7 bases sitting between them. Germline CDR1 is GTSNPN and CDR2 is SVGIG (reference sequence). The CDR3 has 12 residues. CDR3: CAWSVSSYEQYF. CDR3 DNA: TGTGCCTGGAGTGTAAGTTCTTACGAGCAGTACTTC.

This clonotype was found a few times. J is TRBJ1-5 and V is TRBV6-1; TRBD1 matches at 10 bases. Looked up from germline, CDR1 is MNHNS and CDR2 is SASEGT. The CDR3 has 16 residues. The ends lost 7 bases at V and 2 bases at J; junction bases unmatched: 8. The CDR3 loop reads CASNRGGTGGNQPQHF. Here the CDR3 DNA reads TGTGCCAGCAACCGAGGCGGGACAGGGGGCAATCAGCCCCAGCATTTT.

Ten or more counts support this clonotype. V is TRBV12-3 or TRBV12-4 and J is TRBJ1-5; no firm D call. The CDR3 is 16 amino acids. Trimming took off 6 bases at V and 2 bases at J, with 17 bases between the two ends. CDR3 loop: CASSNTDGIGNQPQHF. The CDR3 coding sequence is TGTGCCAGCAGCAACACGGATGGTATTGGCAATCAGCCCCAGCATTTT.

This chain links TRBV5-1 with TRBJ1-5; 8 bases map to TRBD1. Germline V CDR1 and CDR2: SGHRS, YFSETQ. The CDR3 is 16 amino acids. V gave up 3 bases and J gave up 4 bases; unmatched junction bases: 9. The CDR3 region is CASSSAGTGYNQPQHF. The CDR3 coding sequence is TGCGCCAGCAGCTCCGCTGGGACAGGCTATAATCAGCCCCAGCATTTT.

The chain couples TRBV7-8 to TRBJ2-2; no clear D. Germline V gene data show CDR1 as SGHVS and CDR2 as FQNEAQ. The CDR3 loop spans 12 amino acids. The V and J ends lost 8 bases and 6 bases respectively, with 10 bases between them. For the CDR3, the DNA is TGTGCCAGCCTCCTGGTCCCCGGGGAGCTGTTTTTT. Translated, it gives CASLLVPGELFF.

This clonotype has ten or more counts. This chain connects TRBV15 to TRBJ1-2, with D hard to call. The CDR3 is made up of 14 amino acids. The germline V and J ends were trimmed by 5 bases and 8 bases, with 18 bases remaining between them. Germline assignment: CDR1 LNHNV and CDR2 YYDKDF (reference sequence). CDR3 region: CATSVIRGVEGYTF. As DNA, the CDR3 is TGTGCCACCAGCGTGATAAGAGGAGTGGAGGGCTACACCTTC.

This clonotype was counted ten times or more. The J gene is TRBJ1-2, the V gene TRBV27, with 11 bases identical to TRBD1. CDR3 length: 14 amino acids. Trimming at V came to 2 bases and at J to 8 bases, leaving 4 bases not matched to a gene. The germline V gene encodes CDR1 MNHEY and CDR2 SMNVEV (reference sequence). The DNA for the CDR3 is TGTGCCAGCAGTTTACGGACAGGGGGCGGAGGCTACACCTTC. Protein sequence: CASSLRTGGGGYTF.

At least ten counts were recorded for this clonotype. The J gene is TRBJ2-5, the V gene TRBV7-2, with TRBD2 matching 9 bases. The CDR3 extends over 16 amino acids. Germline V lookup: CDR1 SGHTA, CDR2 FQGNSA. Trimming took 5 bases from V and 1 from J; bases not matched to a gene: 8. DNA for the CDR3: TGTGCCAGCAGCCGAGCTAGCGGGGCATCCCAAGAGACCCAGTACTTC. The encoded protein is CASSRASGASQETQYF.

The chain couples TRBV6-1 to TRBJ2-5, with D tentatively TRBD2 (5 bases). Trimming removed 7 bases at V and 4 bases at J, with 22 bases between. The germline gives CDR1 MNHNS, CDR2 SASEGT. CDR3 length equals 16 residues. In DNA form, the CDR3 reads TGTGCCAGCAACCCCGGGCGGGTGGGCGTACGAGAGACCCAGTACTTC. Its protein product is CASNPGRVGVRETQYF.

Points on this clonotype: A read error is possible here, since a much larger clone lies one base away. The chain carries TRBV5-6 and TRBJ2-5, with D possibly matching TRBD2 (5 bases). The V gene's germline CDR1 is SGHDT and CDR2 YYEEEE. This CDR3 has 15 residues. The CDR3 DNA sequence: TGTGCCTGCAGCCCGTGGGCGGGTGCACAAGAGACCCAGTACTTC. This sequence encodes CACSPWAGAQETQYF.

This rearrangement joins TRBV28 to TRBJ1-1; 9 bases are shared with TRBD1. The CDR3 has 15 amino acids. V was pared by 8 bases and J by 4 bases, with 11 bases of the junction left unmatched. Germline CDR1 is MDHEN and CDR2 is SYDVKM. The CDR3 region has the DNA TGTGCCAGCGTCTCATGGGACAGGGCACCCACTGAAGCTTTCTTT. Translation gives CASVSWDRAPTEAFF.

In this sample, this clonotype turned up many times. The genes are TRBV24-1 and TRBJ2-3; no reliable D call. Per the germline V gene, CDR1 is KGHDR and CDR2 is SFDVKD. The CDR3 runs to 14 residues. Trimming pared 5 bases from V and 0 bases from J, leaving 8 bases between. The CDR3 DNA is TGTGCCACCAGTGTGGCCAGTAGCACAGATACGCAGTATTTT. It encodes CATSVASSTDTQYF.

There are many counts of this clonotype. The rearrangement uses TRBV9 and TRBJ2-1; 7 positions match TRBD2. Trimming at V came to 0 bases and at J to 10 bases, leaving 4 bases not matched to a gene. Looked up from germline, CDR1 is SGDLS and CDR2 is YYNGEE. The CDR3 has 13 amino acids. The chain's CDR3 is CASSVVGREEQFF. For the CDR3, the DNA is TGTGCCAGCAGCGTAGTAGGGCGGGAGGAGCAGTTCTTC. The full variable domain, its missing parts supplied by reference TRBV9 and TRBJ2-1, is DSGVTQTPKHLITATGQRVTLRCSPRSGDLSVYWYQQSLDQGLQFLIQYYNGEERAKGNILERFSAQQFPDLHSELNLSSLELGDSALYFCASSVVGREEQFFGPGTRLTVL.